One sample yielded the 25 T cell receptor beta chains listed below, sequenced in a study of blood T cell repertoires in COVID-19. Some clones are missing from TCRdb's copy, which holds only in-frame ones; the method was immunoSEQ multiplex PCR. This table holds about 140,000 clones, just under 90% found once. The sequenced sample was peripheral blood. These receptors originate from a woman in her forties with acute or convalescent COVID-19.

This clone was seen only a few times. This CDR3 reads CASTPTGEDTQYF. The CDR3 coding sequence is TGTGCCAGCACCCCGACAGGGGAAGATACGCAGTATTTT. The rearrangement joins TRBV12-3 or TRBV12-4 to TRBJ2-3; 8 positions agree with TRBD1. CDR3 size: 13 residues. V lost 7 bases to trimming and J lost 5 bases; unmatched junction nucleotides: 5.

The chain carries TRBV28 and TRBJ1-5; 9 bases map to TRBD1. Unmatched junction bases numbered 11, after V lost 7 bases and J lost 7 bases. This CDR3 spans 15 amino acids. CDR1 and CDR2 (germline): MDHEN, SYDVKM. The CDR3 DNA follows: TGTGCCAGCACCCCAATGGACAGGGGTGACCAGCCCCAGCATTTT. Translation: CASTPMDRGDQPQHF. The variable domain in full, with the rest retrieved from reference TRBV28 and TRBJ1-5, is DVKVTQSSRYLVKRTGEKVFLECVQDMDHENMFWYRQDPGLGLRLIYFSYDVKMKEKGDIPEGYSVSREKKERFSLILESASTNQTSMYLCASTPMDRGDQPQHFGDGTRLSIL.

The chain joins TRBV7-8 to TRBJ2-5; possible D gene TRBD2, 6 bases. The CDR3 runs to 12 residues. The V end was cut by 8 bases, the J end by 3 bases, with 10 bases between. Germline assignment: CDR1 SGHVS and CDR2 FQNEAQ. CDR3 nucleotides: TGTGCCAGCGGGTGGGGGGAAGAGACCCAGTACTTC. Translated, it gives CASGWGEETQYF. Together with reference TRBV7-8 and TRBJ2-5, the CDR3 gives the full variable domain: GAGVSQSPRYKVAKRGQDVALRCDPISGHVSLFWYQQALGQGPEFLTYFQNEAQLDKSGLPSDRFFAERPEGSVSTLKIQRTQQEDSAVYLCASGWGEETQYFGPGTRLLVL.

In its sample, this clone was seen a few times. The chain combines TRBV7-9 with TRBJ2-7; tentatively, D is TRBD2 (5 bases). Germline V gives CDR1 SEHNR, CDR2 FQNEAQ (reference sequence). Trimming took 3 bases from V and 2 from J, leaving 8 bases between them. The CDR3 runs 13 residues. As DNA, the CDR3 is TGTGCCAGCAGCTTCGACTACACCTACGAGCAGTACTTC. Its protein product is CASSFDYTYEQYF.

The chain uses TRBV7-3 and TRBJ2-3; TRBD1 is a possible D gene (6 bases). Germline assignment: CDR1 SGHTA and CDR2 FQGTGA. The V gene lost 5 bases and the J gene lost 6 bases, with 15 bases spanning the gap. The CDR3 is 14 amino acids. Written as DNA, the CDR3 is TGTGCCAGCAGCCTAGGGGGACCCCCGGATACGCAGTATTTT. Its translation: CASSLGGPPDTQYF.

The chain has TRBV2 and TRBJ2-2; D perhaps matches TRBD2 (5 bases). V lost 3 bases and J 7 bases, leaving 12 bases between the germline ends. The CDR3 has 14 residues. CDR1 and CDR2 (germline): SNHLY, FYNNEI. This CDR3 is CASSESGYNGELFF. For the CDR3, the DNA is TGTGCCAGCAGTGAGTCGGGGTACAACGGGGAGCTGTTTTTT.

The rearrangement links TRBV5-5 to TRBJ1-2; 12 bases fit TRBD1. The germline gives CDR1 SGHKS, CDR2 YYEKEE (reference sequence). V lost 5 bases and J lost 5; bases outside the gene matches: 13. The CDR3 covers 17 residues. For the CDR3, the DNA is TGTGCCAGCAGTCTGAGTACGGGACAGGGGGCTGGGTATGGCTACACCTTC. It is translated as CASSLSTGQGAGYGYTF.

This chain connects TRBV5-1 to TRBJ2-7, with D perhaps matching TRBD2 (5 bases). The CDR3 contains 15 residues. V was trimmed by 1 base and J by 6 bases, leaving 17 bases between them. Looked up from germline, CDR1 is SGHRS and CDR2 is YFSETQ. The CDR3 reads CASSLWLGGNAEQYF. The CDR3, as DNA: TGCGCCAGCAGCTTGTGGCTAGGAGGAAACGCCGAGCAGTACTTC. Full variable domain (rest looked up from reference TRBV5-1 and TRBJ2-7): KAGVTQTPRYLIKTRGQQVTLSCSPISGHRSVSWYQQTPGQGLQFLFEYFSETQRNKGNFPGRFSGRQFSNSRSEMNVSTLELGDSALYLCASSLWLGGNAEQYFGPGTRLTVT.

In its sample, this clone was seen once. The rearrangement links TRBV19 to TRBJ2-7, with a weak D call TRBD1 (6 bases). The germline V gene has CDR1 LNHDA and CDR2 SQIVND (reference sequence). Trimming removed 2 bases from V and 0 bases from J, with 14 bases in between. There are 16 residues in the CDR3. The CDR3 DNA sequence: TGTGCCAGTAGTATAAAGGCAGGGGTCATCTCCTACGAGCAGTACTTC. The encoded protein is CASSIKAGVISYEQYF.

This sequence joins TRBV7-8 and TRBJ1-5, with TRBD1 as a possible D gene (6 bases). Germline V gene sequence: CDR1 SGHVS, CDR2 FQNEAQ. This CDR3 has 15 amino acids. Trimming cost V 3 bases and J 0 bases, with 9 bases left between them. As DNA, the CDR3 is TGTGCCAGCAGCTTTAACAGGGATAGCAATCAGCCCCAGCATTTT. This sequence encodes CASSFNRDSNQPQHF.

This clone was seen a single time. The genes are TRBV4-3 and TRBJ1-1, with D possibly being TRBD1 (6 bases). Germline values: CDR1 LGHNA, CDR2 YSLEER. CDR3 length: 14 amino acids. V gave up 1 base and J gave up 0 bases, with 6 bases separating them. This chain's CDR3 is CASSQGTVNTEAFF. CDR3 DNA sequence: TGCGCCAGCAGCCAAGGGACAGTGAACACTGAAGCTTTCTTT.

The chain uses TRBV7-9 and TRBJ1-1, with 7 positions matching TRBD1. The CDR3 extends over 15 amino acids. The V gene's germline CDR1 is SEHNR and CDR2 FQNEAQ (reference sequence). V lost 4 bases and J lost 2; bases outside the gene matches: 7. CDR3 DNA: TGTGCCAGCAGCTCACAGGGGCGGGTAAACACTGAAGCTTTCTTT. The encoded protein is CASSSQGRVNTEAFF.

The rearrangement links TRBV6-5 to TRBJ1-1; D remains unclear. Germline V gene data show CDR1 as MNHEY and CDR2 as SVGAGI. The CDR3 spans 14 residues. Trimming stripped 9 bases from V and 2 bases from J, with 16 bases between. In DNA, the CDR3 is TGTGCCAGTTCTCCCAGGCGGGCAAACACTGAAGCTTTCTTT. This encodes CASSPRRANTEAFF.

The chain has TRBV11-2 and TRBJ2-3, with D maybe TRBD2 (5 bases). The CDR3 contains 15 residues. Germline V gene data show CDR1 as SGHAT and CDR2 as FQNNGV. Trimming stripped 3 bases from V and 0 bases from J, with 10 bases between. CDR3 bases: TGTGCCAGCAGCTTGGTCGGCGGGAGCACAGATACGCAGTATTTT. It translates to CASSLVGGSTDTQYF.

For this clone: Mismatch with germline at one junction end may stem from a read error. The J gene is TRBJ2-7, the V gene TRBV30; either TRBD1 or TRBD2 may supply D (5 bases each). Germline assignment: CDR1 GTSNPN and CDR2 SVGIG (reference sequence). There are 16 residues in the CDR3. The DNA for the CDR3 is TGTGCGTGGAGCGGAGCCCTAGGCAGGGAATTCTACGAGCAGTACTTC. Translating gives CAWSGALGREFYEQYF.

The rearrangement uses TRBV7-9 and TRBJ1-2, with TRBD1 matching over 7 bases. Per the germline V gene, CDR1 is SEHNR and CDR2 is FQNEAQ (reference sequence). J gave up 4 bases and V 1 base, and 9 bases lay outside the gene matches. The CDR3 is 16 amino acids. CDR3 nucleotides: TGTGCCAGCAGCTTAGGTTCAAGGGGGCCGGGCTATGGCTACACCTTC. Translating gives CASSLGSRGPGYGYTF.

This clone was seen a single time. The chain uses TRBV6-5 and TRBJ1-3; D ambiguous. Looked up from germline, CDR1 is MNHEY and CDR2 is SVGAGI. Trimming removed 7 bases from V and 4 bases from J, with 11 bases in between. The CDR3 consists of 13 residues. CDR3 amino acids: CASTPQLGNTIYF. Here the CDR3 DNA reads TGTGCCAGCACCCCGCAACTCGGAAACACCATATATTTT.

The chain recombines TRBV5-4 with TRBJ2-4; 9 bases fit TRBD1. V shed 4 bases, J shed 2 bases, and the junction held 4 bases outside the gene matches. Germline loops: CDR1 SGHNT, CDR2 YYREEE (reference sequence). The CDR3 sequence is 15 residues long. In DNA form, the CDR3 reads TGTGCCAGCAGCGGACAGGGGATATCCAAAAACATTCAGTACTTC. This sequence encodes CASSGQGISKNIQYF.

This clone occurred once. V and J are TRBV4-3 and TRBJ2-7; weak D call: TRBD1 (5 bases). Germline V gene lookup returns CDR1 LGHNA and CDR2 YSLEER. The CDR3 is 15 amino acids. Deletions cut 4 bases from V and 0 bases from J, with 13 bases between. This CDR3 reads CASSRDTGYSYEQYF. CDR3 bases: TGCGCCAGCAGCCGTGACACAGGATACTCCTACGAGCAGTACTTC.

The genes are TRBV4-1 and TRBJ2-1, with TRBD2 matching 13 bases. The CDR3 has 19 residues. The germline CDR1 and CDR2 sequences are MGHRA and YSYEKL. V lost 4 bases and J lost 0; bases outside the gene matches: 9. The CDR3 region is CASSPTGTSGASSYNEQFF. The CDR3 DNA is TGCGCCAGCAGCCCCACCGGGACTAGCGGGGCTAGCTCCTACAATGAGCAGTTCTTC.

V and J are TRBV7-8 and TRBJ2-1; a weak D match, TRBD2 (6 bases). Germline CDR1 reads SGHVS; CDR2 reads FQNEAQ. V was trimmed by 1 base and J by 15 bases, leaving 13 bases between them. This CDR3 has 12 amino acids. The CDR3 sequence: CASSLGDLNPFF. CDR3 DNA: TGTGCCAGCAGCTTAGGGGACTTGAACCCGTTCTTC. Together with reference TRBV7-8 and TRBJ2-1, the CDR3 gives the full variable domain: GAGVSQSPRYKVAKRGQDVALRCDPISGHVSLFWYQQALGQGPEFLTYFQNEAQLDKSGLPSDRFFAERPEGSVSTLKIQRTQQEDSAVYLCASSLGDLNPFFGPGTRLTVL.

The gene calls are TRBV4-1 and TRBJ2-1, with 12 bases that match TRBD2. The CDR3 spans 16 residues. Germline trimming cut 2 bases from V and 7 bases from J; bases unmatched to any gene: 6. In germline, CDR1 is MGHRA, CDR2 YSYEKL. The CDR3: CASSQPTSGSRNEQFF. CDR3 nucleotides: TGCGCCAGCAGCCAACCGACTAGCGGGAGTAGGAATGAGCAGTTCTTC.

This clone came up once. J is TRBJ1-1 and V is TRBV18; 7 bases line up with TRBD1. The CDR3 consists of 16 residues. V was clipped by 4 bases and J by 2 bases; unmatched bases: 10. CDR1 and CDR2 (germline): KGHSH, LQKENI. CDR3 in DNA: TGTGCCAGCTCACGGAACTCCGGGACAGCTAACACTGAAGCTTTCTTT. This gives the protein CASSRNSGTANTEAFF.

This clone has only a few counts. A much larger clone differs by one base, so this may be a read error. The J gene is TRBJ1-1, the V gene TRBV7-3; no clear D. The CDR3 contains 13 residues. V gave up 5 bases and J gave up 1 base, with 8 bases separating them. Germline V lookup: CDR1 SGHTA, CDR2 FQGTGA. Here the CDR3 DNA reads TGTGCCAGCAGCCCCACACCGAACACTGAAGCTTTCTTT. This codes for CASSPTPNTEAFF.

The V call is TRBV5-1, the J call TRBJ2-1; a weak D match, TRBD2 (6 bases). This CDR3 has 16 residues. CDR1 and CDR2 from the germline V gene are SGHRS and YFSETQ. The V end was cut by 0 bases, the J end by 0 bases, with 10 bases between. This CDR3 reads CASSLVIAVSYNEQFF. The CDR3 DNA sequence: TGCGCCAGCAGCTTGGTTATAGCGGTCTCCTACAATGAGCAGTTCTTC.